The T cell receptor (beta chain) described here comes from a study of blood T cell repertoires in COVID-19. For the study at large: Samples came from the United States, Italy and Spain, spanning acute and convalescent COVID-19. T cells, B-cell-depleted T cells, or PBMCs provided the cDNA or gDNA that served as material.

Original methodology: The assay estimated nucleated cells by amplifying reference gene primers. Assay: immunoSEQ multiplex PCR; the TCRdb copy retains only in-frame clones and omits some. The D gene and trimming were derived from the DNA, and the V and J assignments and clone size from that table. This repertoire shows roughly 59,000 clones, roughly 80% found once; its top ten account for 8.5% to 10%. This CDR3 contains 18 residues. CDR1 is LGHDT, CDR2 YNNKEL, per germline (reference sequence). V shed 1 base and J 7 bases; nucleotides not matched to a gene: 16. This TCR came from a human donor in a cohort sampled during active COVID-19. The sample comprised peripheral blood. The V gene is TRBV3-1 (or the pseudogene TRBV3-2), the J gene TRBJ2-1, with TRBD2 identical over 7 bases. CDR3 nucleotides: TGTGCCAGCAGCCAAGGGCTTATGGGCGGGAGTGGTAGAAATGAGCAGTTCTTC. It codes for CASSQGLMGGSGRNEQFF.